Listed below are T cell receptor beta chains from one sample, sequenced in a study of blood T cell repertoires in COVID-19. Clones were read by immunoSEQ multiplex PCR, and TCRdb kept only the in-frame ones, dropping some. The table has 200,000 to 300,000 clones, around 88% seen once. The sequenced sample consisted of PBMCs or T cells enriched from blood (not recorded which). The receptors derive from a woman aged 35 to 49 with acute COVID-19. Each CDR3 is given with its conserved first and last residue. D genes are given only for firm matches. Clone size appears in some rows only: once, few, many, or a class for an expanded clone.

d_gene,j_gene,v_gene,abundance,CDR3nt,CDR3aa
NA,TRBJ2-3,TRBV5-1,NA,TGCGCCAGCAGCTTCAACGGGAATAATGCAGATACGCAGTATTTT,CASSFNGNNADTQYF
TRBD1,TRBJ1-2,TRBV5-6,NA,TGTGCCAGCAGCACCCGGACAGGGGCTAATGGCTACACCTTC,CASSTRTGANGYTF
TRBD1,TRBJ1-6,TRBV5-1,NA,TGCGCCAGCAGCCGGGGACAGGAAAATTCACCCCTCCACTTT,CASSRGQENSPLHF
TRBD1,TRBJ2-6,TRBV2,NA,TGTGCCAGCAGTGGGGACAGCATCTCTGGGGCCAACGTCCTGACTTTC,CASSGDSISGANVLTF
TRBD1,TRBJ1-1,TRBV5-1,NA,TGCGCCAGCAGCTTGGACAGGGGAGTGAGCGCTGAAGCTTTCTTT,CASSLDRGVSAEAFF
TRBD1,TRBJ1-5,TRBV14,NA,TGTGCCAGCAGCCAAGATCTGGGGACAGGGGCTAGGAGCAATCAGCCCCAGCATTTT,CASSQDLGTGARSNQPQHF
NA,TRBJ2-2,TRBV4-1,NA,TGCGCCAGCAGCCAAGGGGTAGCGGCGAACACCGGGGAGCTGTTTTTT,CASSQGVAANTGELFF
NA,TRBJ1-2,TRBV12-3/TRBV12-4,NA,TGTGCCAGCAGTCGCCCGCCCGGTGGTGGCTACACCTTC,CASSRPPGGGYTF
TRBD2,TRBJ2-1,TRBV5-1,once,TGCGCCAGCAGCAGGACAAGCGGGAGGGTTGATGAGCAGTTCTTC,CASSRTSGRVDEQFF
NA,TRBJ2-2,TRBV28,NA,TGTGCCATCAGAAGGGGCCCCACCGGGGAGCTGTTTTTT,CAIRRGPTGELFF
TRBD2,TRBJ2-1,TRBV7-2,NA,TGTGCCAGCAGCCCTATGGGACTAGAATTTAATGAGCAGTTCTTC,CASSPMGLEFNEQFF
NA,TRBJ1-2,TRBV11-2,NA,TGTGCCAGCAGCCCGGGACTTCATGGCTACACCTTC,CASSPGLHGYTF
NA,TRBJ2-7,TRBV5-4,NA,TGTGCCAGCAGCAGGACAGACCCATCCTACGAGCAGTACTTC,CASSRTDPSYEQYF
NA,TRBJ2-1,TRBV16,NA,TGTGCCAGCAGCCCCCCTAGCTCCTACAATGAGCAGTTCTTC,CASSPPSSYNEQFF
NA,TRBJ1-6,TRBV2,many,TGTGCCAGCAGTGAACGGGAGTCCGATAATTCACCCCTCCACTTT,CASSERESDNSPLHF
NA,TRBJ2-7,TRBV7-6,NA,TGTGCCAGCAGCTTAGCCTCTGGTAGCGTGATCTACGAGCAGTACTTC,CASSLASGSVIYEQYF
TRBD2,TRBJ2-7,TRBV6-6,NA,TGTGCCAGCAGTTCAACTAGCGGGCGAACTTACGAGCAGTACTTC,CASSSTSGRTYEQYF
NA,TRBJ2-1,TRBV3-1/TRBV3-2,few,TGTGCCAGCAGCCAGCAAGCTGAGCAGTTCTTC,CASSQQAEQFF
TRBD1,TRBJ2-1,TRBV3-1/TRBV3-2,NA,TGTGCCAGCAGCCAAGAGAGGGACAGGACCTACAATGAGCAGTTCTTC,CASSQERDRTYNEQFF
TRBD1,TRBJ1-4,TRBV9,NA,TGTGCCAGCAGCGCTGAGGGGGCGCGCGATGAAAAACTGTTTTTT,CASSAEGARDEKLFF
TRBD1,TRBJ1-5,TRBV10-3,once,TGTGCCATCAGTGACGAGGACAGGGCCTACAATCAGCCCCAGCATTTT,CAISDEDRAYNQPQHF
TRBD1,TRBJ2-2,TRBV4-1,NA,TGCGCCAGCAGCCCCCGAACCCGGGACAGGGGGTACACCGGGGAGCTGTTTTTT,CASSPRTRDRGYTGELFF
NA,TRBJ1-1,TRBV19,NA,TGTGCCAGTAGCAGGACCGAGGGTGAAGCTTTCTTT,CASSRTEGEAFF
NA,TRBJ2-3,TRBV30,NA,TGTGCCTTGGTTTTGGACTTCACAGATACGCAGTATTTT,CALVLDFTDTQYF
NA,TRBJ2-1,TRBV10-3,NA,TGTGCCATCAGCGCTTCGACAGATTCTCACAATGAGCAGTTCTTC,CAISASTDSHNEQFF
TRBD2,TRBJ2-1,TRBV5-1,NA,TGCGCCAGCAGCTGGGGACTAGCGGGAGGGGCAGAGCAGTTCTTC,CASSWGLAGGAEQFF
NA,TRBJ2-2,TRBV11-3,NA,TGTGCCAGCAGCTGGGGGGTGAACACCGGGGAGCTGTTTTTT,CASSWGVNTGELFF
TRBD2,TRBJ2-7,TRBV10-3,NA,TGTGCCATCAGTGGACAAGCGGGAGTGGGAGAGCAGTACTTC,CAISGQAGVGEQYF
TRBD2,TRBJ2-1,TRBV5-1,NA,TGCGCCAGCAGCTTTGAGCGGGAGTTATATGAGCAGTTCTTC,CASSFERELYEQFF
TRBD2,TRBJ2-1,TRBV10-3,NA,TGTGCCATCAGTGGTGGGACTAGTAATGAGCAGTTCTTC,CAISGGTSNEQFF
TRBD2,TRBJ2-7,TRBV10-3,NA,TGTGCCATCAGGGACCCCACGGGAGGGCAAACCTACGAGCAGTACTTC,CAIRDPTGGQTYEQYF